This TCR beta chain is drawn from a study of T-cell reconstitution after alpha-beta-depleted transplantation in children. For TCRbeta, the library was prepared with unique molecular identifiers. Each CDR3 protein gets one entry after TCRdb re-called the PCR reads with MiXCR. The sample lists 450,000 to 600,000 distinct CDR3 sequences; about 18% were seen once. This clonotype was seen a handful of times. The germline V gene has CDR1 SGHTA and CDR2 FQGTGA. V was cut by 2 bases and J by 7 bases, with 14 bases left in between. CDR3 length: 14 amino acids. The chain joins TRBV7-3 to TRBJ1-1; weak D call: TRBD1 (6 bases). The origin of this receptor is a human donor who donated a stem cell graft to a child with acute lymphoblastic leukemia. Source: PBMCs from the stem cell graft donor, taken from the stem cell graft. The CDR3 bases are TGTGCCAGCAGCTTACAGGGGTTTAGGGGTGAAGCTTTCTTT. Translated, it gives CASSLQGFRGEAFF.